The 5 T cell receptor beta chains below all came from one sample that was sequenced in a study of CD8 T cells in Susac syndrome. Random hexamers were used to reverse transcribe about 0.45 to 1 ug of RNA. TCRdb used MiXCR to reprocess the immunoSEQ multiplex PCR reads, holding one entry per CDR3 protein. The table lists fewer than 150,000 distinct CDR3 sequences, roughly 95% of them singletons. Sequenced: CD4+ T cells from PBMCs. The receptor source for this set is a human donor in good health.

The chain is built from TRBV7-9 and TRBJ1-4; 9 nucleotides agree with TRBD1. V gave up 5 bases and J gave up 7 bases; unmatched junction bases: 8. The CDR3 extends over 15 amino acids. Germline-derived CDR1 and CDR2 are SEHNR and FQNEAQ (reference sequence). The CDR3 DNA follows: TGTGCCAGCAGCGCGCCGGGACAGGGAGGTGAAAAACTGTTTTTT. It translates to CASSAPGQGGEKLFF.

V and J are TRBV5-1 and TRBJ2-7; 10 bases fit TRBD1. The CDR3 is made up of 14 amino acids. Per germline, CDR1 SGHRS and CDR2 YFSETQ. With V trimmed by 3 bases and J by 2 bases, 2 bases remained unmatched. In nucleotides, the CDR3 is TGCGCCAGCAGCTCCGACAGGGGGCCCTACGAGCAGTACTTC. This translates into CASSSDRGPYEQYF.

This clonotype has a single count. This chain links TRBV10-3 with TRBJ1-5; D is unclear. In germline, CDR1 is ENHRY, CDR2 SYGVKD. V was shortened by 2 bases and J by 1 base, with 6 bases between the two germline ends. The CDR3 totals 14 residues. The DNA for the CDR3 is TGTGCCATCAGTGAGACAGCAAGCAATCAGCCCCAGCATTTT. Translated: CAISETASNQPQHF.

This clonotype was detected once. The rearrangement uses TRBV7-2 and TRBJ1-2; unclear D gene. Germline CDR1 reads SGHTA; CDR2 reads FQGNSA. V lost 5 bases to trimming and J lost 3 bases, with 13 bases between them. CDR3 length: 14 residues. CDR3 sequence: CASSLTRVDYGYTF. The CDR3 DNA follows: TGTGCCAGCAGCCTCACTCGGGTCGACTATGGCTACACCTTC. The variable domain in full, completed from reference TRBV7-2 and TRBJ1-2, reads GAGVSQSPSNKVTEKGKDVELRCDPISGHTALYWYRQSLGQGLEFLIYFQGNSAPDKSGLPSDRFSAERTGGSVSTLTIQRTQQEDSAVYLCASSLTRVDYGYTFGSGTRLTVV.

J is TRBJ1-2 and V is TRBV6-6; D possibly corresponds to TRBD1 (6 bases). CDR1 is MNHNY and CDR2 is SVGAGI in the germline V gene (reference sequence). V lost 6 bases to trimming and J lost 10 bases, with 24 bases between them. This CDR3 is built from 15 residues. CDR3 region: CASSPSTGRMSAYTF. As DNA, the CDR3 is TGTGCCAGCAGCCCTTCGACAGGTAGAATGAGCGCCTACACCTTC.